The 11 T cell receptor beta chains below come from one sample, sequenced in a study of T-cell reconstitution after alpha-beta-depleted transplantation in children. TCRbeta library construction was performed incorporating unique molecular identifiers. TCRdb itself ran the PCR reads through MiXCR, one entry per CDR3 protein. The sample lists a few hundred thousand distinct CDR3 sequences, over 25% seen once, with 30% to 40% in the top ten. This specimen consisted of PBMCs, obtained before TCRalphabeta/CD19-depleted stem cell transplant. The receptors come from a boy younger than two with Wiskott-Aldrich syndrome, due to receive a stem cell transplant.

V is TRBV5-1 and J is TRBJ1-1; D gene ambiguous. Germline V gives CDR1 SGHRS, CDR2 YFSETQ. Trimming took off 2 bases at V and 0 bases at J, with 8 bases between the two ends. The CDR3 is 14 amino acids. CDR3 coding DNA: TGCGCCAGCAGCTTCGGGGAATTGAACACTGAAGCTTTCTTT. It specifies CASSFGELNTEAFF.

The chain joins TRBV5-4 to TRBJ2-5; D not resolved. The CDR3 contains 14 residues. V was pared by 7 bases and J by 5 bases, with 18 bases between. The V gene's germline CDR1 is SGHNT and CDR2 YYREEE (reference sequence). This CDR3 is CASSQRGAGETQYF. The CDR3 DNA reads TGTGCCAGCTCCCAACGAGGCGCTGGGGAGACCCAGTACTTC.

The chain has TRBV12-3 or TRBV12-4 and TRBJ2-5; no clear D. This CDR3 is built from 13 residues. V was pared by 3 bases and J by 7 bases, with 12 bases between. CDR3 bases: TGTGCCAGCAGTTTCCATTTCGCTGGGACCCAGTACTTC. Translation: CASSFHFAGTQYF.

The chain combines TRBV5-1 with TRBJ2-1; D is undetermined. CDR1 SGHRS and CDR2 YFSETQ come from the germline V gene. With 0 bases removed from V and 6 bases from J, the gap between germline ends came to 10 bases. The length of the CDR3 is 14 residues. As DNA, the CDR3 is TGCGCCAGCAGCTTGGGCTCGACTGCCAATGAGCAGTTCTTC. As protein: CASSLGSTANEQFF.

This clonotype was detected only a few times. The chain links TRBV5-1 to TRBJ2-1; TRBD2 agrees at 11 bases. Germline-derived CDR1 and CDR2 are SGHRS and YFSETQ. V lost 4 bases to trimming and J lost 7 bases; unmatched junction nucleotides: 7. The CDR3 totals 15 residues. CDR3 sequence: CASSTIAGGGNEQFF. The CDR3 region has the DNA TGCGCCAGCAGCACTATAGCGGGAGGGGGGAATGAGCAGTTCTTC.

This clonotype was counted only a few times. This chain uses TRBV12-3 or TRBV12-4 with TRBJ1-6; the D gene is possibly TRBD1 (5 bases). CDR3 length: 14 amino acids. The V gene lost 8 bases and the J gene lost 1 base, with 9 bases spanning the gap. CDR3 in amino acids: CASGGGSYNSPLHF. In DNA, the CDR3 is TGTGCCAGCGGGGGAGGGTCCTATAATTCACCCCTCCACTTT.

The rearrangement joins TRBV5-1 to TRBJ2-6; 8 bases fit TRBD1. J was trimmed by 3 bases and V by 4 bases; bases with no gene match: 9. CDR1 and CDR2 (germline): SGHRS, YFSETQ. The CDR3 runs to 17 residues. The DNA for the CDR3 is TGCGCCAGCAGCGGTCCGGACAGGGACCTTGGGGCCAACGTCCTGACTTTC. It yields the protein CASSGPDRDLGANVLTF.

The chain recombines TRBV7-2 with TRBJ1-4; TRBD1 is a possible D gene (5 bases). CDR1 is SGHTA and CDR2 is FQGNSA in the germline V gene. This CDR3 contains 14 residues. Trimming removed 4 bases at V and 8 bases at J, with 14 bases between. CDR3 DNA sequence: TGTGCCAGCAGCTCCGCAGGGTCATACGAAAAACTGTTTTTT. It encodes CASSSAGSYEKLFF.

The CDR3 DNA reads TGCGCCAGCAGCTTCGGGGTGGCGGAGACCCAGTACTTC. This codes for CASSFGVAETQYF. This rearrangement joins TRBV5-1 to TRBJ2-5; weak D call: TRBD2 (5 bases). The CDR3 is made up of 13 amino acids. Between the trimmed V and J ends, which lost 2 bases and 5 bases, there was a span of 10 bases. The V gene's germline CDR1 is SGHRS and CDR2 YFSETQ.

This clonotype was found a few times. The chain couples TRBV5-1 to TRBJ2-1; TRBD2 matches 11 bases. V shed 2 bases, J shed 1 base, and the junction held 5 bases outside the gene matches. This CDR3 contains 17 residues. CDR1 and CDR2 from the germline V gene are SGHRS and YFSETQ. DNA of the CDR3: TGCGCCAGCAGCTTCCTAGCGGGAGGTCGATCCTACAATGAGCAGTTCTTC. This codes for CASSFLAGGRSYNEQFF.

The chain has TRBV5-1 and TRBJ2-4; 9 positions match TRBD1. Germline lookup yields CDR1 SGHRS and CDR2 YFSETQ. The CDR3 covers 17 residues. After removal of 0 bases from V and 8 bases from J, the junction contained 12 bases not matched to a gene. The chain's CDR3 is CASSLVGDRASRDIQYF. CDR3 nucleotides: TGCGCCAGCAGCTTGGTGGGGGACAGGGCTTCGAGGGACATTCAGTACTTC.